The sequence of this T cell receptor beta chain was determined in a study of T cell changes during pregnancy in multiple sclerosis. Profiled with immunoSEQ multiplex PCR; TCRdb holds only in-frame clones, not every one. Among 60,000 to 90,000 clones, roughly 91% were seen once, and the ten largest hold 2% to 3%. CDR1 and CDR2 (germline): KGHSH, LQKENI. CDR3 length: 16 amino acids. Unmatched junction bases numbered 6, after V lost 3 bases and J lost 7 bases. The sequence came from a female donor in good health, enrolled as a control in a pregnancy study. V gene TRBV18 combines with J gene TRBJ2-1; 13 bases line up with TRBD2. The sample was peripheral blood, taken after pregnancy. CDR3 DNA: TGTGCCAGCTCACCCAAACTAGCGGGAGGGGCGAATGAGCAGTTCTTC. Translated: CASSPKLAGGANEQFF. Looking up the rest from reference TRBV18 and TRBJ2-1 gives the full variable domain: NAGVMQNPRHLVRRRGQEARLRCSPMKGHSHVYWYRQLPEEGLKFMVYLQKENIIDESGMPKERFSAEFPKEGPSILRIQQVVRGDSAAYFCASSPKLAGGANEQFFGPGTRLTVL.